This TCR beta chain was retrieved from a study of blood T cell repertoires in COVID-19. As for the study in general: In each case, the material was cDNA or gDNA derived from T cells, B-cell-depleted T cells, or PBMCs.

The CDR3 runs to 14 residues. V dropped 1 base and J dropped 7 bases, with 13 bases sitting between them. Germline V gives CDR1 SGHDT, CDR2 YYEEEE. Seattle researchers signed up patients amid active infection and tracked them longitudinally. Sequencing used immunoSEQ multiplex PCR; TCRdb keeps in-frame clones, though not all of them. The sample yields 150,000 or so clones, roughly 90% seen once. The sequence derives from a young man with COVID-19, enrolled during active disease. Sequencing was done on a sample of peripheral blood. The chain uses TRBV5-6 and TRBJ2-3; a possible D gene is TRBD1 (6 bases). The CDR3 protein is CASSLNTGMNTQYF. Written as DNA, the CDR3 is TGTGCCAGCAGCTTGAACACAGGGATGAATACGCAGTATTTT.